The 14 T cell receptor beta chains in this list originate from one sample, sequenced in a study of cytomegalovirus exposure and HLA in healthy donors. The PCR used 60 Vbeta and 13 Jbeta primers. TCRdb's table, derived via immunoSEQ multiplex PCR, lists solely in-frame clones and lacks some. The sample carries fewer than 200,000 clones, about two thirds recorded once. The sequencing input was PBMCs. These receptors were collected from a woman younger than 45 in good health and CMV-seronegative.

This chain uses TRBV5-8 with TRBJ2-2, with 9 bases lining up with TRBD1. The CDR3 is made up of 16 amino acids. Germline values: CDR1 SGHTS, CDR2 YDEGEE. The V and J ends lost 0 bases and 5 bases, in that order; junction bases with no gene match: 5. The CDR3: CASSLVLQGATGELFF. CDR3 nucleotides: TGTGCCAGCAGCTTGGTTCTACAGGGGGCGACCGGGGAGCTGTTTTTT.

This clone was detected a few times. The gene calls are TRBV7-2 and TRBJ2-1, with 9 bases matching TRBD2. CDR3 size: 17 residues. Germline V gene lookup returns CDR1 SGHTA and CDR2 FQGNSA. The V segment lost 3 bases and the J segment 5 bases; nucleotides outside the gene matches: 11. The CDR3 sequence: CASSFKAGGLLNNEQFF. The CDR3 DNA reads as TGTGCCAGCAGCTTTAAGGCGGGGGGGCTTTTAAACAATGAGCAGTTCTTC.

The chain joins TRBV6-5 to TRBJ1-2, with a possible D match to TRBD1 (5 bases). The V gene's germline CDR1 is MNHEY and CDR2 SVGAGI. V was trimmed by 5 bases and J by 3 bases, leaving 10 bases between them. This CDR3 is 13 amino acids long. The CDR3 sequence: CASSTSGHYGYTF. The DNA for the CDR3 is TGTGCCAGCAGTACTTCAGGGCACTATGGCTACACCTTC.

The chain employs TRBV11-2 and TRBJ2-2, with D possibly TRBD2 on 5 matching bases. Germline V gene sequence: CDR1 SGHAT, CDR2 FQNNGV. This CDR3 spans 15 amino acids. The V and J ends lost 6 bases and 4 bases respectively, with 15 bases between them. CDR3 bases: TGTGCCAGCAGGAAGGAACTAGTGGGCACCGGGGAGCTGTTTTTT. It encodes CASRKELVGTGELFF.

The chain has TRBV11-3 and TRBJ2-1; 8 nucleotides match TRBD2. Unmatched junction bases numbered 6, after V lost 5 bases and J lost 6 bases. Germline V gene data show CDR1 as SGHNT and CDR2 as YENEEA. The CDR3 contains 14 residues. This chain's CDR3 is CASSKTSVGNEQFF. In DNA form, the CDR3 reads TGTGCCAGCAGCAAGACTAGCGTCGGCAATGAGCAGTTCTTC.

The V and J genes are TRBV19 and TRBJ2-1; 12 bases line up with TRBD2. Germline CDR1 LNHDA, CDR2 SQIVND (reference sequence). CDR3 size: 17 residues. Germline trimming cut 4 bases from V and 4 bases from J; bases unmatched to any gene: 8. The CDR3 loop reads CASSRSSGGAGYNEQFF. CDR3 bases: TGTGCCAGTAGTAGATCTAGCGGGGGGGCCGGGTACAATGAGCAGTTCTTC.

This clone appeared a few times. The chain is built from TRBV30 and TRBJ2-1; D gene ambiguous. The length of the CDR3 is 11 residues. The ends were cut back, 7 bases at V and 6 bases at J, with 10 bases in the middle. Germline V gene sequence: CDR1 GTSNPN, CDR2 SVGIG (reference sequence). The CDR3 reads CAFSSGNEQFF. The DNA for the CDR3 is TGTGCCTTCTCGTCCGGCAATGAGCAGTTCTTC.

V and J are TRBV2 and TRBJ1-1; weak D call: TRBD1 (6 bases). Germline lookup yields CDR1 SNHLY and CDR2 FYNNEI. Deletions cut 6 bases from V and 5 bases from J, with 22 bases between. The CDR3 contains 16 residues. CDR3 in amino acids: CASSPAFTLRGTEAFF. CDR3 nucleotide sequence: TGTGCCAGCAGCCCCGCCTTTACCCTGAGGGGGACTGAAGCTTTCTTT.

As regards this clone: A junction end diverges from the germline sequence, so it may reflect a read error. The chain recombines TRBV7-9 with TRBJ2-3; 15 nucleotides match TRBD2. The CDR3 totals 17 residues. Germline V gene lookup returns CDR1 SEHNR and CDR2 FQNEAQ (reference sequence). In DNA, the CDR3 is TGTTCCAGCAGCCCACGGACTAGCGGGAGGGTGGCAGATACGCAGTATTTT. This codes for CSSSPRTSGRVADTQYF. Looking up the rest from reference TRBV7-9 and TRBJ2-3 gives the full variable domain: DTGVSQNPRHKITKRGQNVTFRCDPISEHNRLYWYRQTLGQGPEFLTYFQNEAQLEKSRLLSDRFSAERPKGSFSTLEIQRTEQGDSAMYLCSSSPRTSGRVADTQYFGPGTRLTVL.

There are a few counts of this clone. The sample contains more than one DNA sequence encoding this CDR3. The J gene is TRBJ2-7, the V gene TRBV9, with TRBD1 matching over 7 bases. Germline lookup yields CDR1 SGDLS and CDR2 YYNGEE. This CDR3 comprises 14 residues. V dropped 0 bases and J dropped 3; count of bases not matched to a gene: 3. CDR3 in DNA: TGTGCCAGCAGCGTAGGAGGGGACAGCTACGAGCAGTACTTC. Residues: CASSVGGDSYEQYF.

The gene calls are TRBV5-1 and TRBJ2-5, with D perhaps TRBD1 (5 bases). V shed 4 bases and J shed 5 bases, with 15 bases lying between them. Germline V gene data show CDR1 as SGHRS and CDR2 as YFSETQ. The CDR3 consists of 14 residues. The CDR3 DNA reads as TGCGCCAGCAGCCGGCCCGACAGAGTGGAGACCCAGTACTTC. It codes for CASSRPDRVETQYF.

As concerns this clone: The sample has other DNA sequences that encode this CDR3 too. The chain employs TRBV2 and TRBJ1-2, with D possibly TRBD1 on 5 matching bases. The germline CDR1 and CDR2 sequences are SNHLY and FYNNEI. The CDR3 sequence is 13 residues long. V lost 10 bases and J lost 3, with 15 bases in between. DNA for the CDR3: TGTGCCATTTATGGAGGGGACGACTATGGCTACACCTTC. Translating gives CAIYGGDDYGYTF. The entire variable domain, with the rest obtained from reference TRBV2 and TRBJ1-2, is as follows: EPEVTQTPSHQVTQMGQEVILRCVPISNHLYFYWYRQILGQKVEFLVSFYNNEISEKSEIFDDQFSVERPDGSNFTLKIRSTKLEDSAMYFCAIYGGDDYGYTFGSGTRLTVV.

V gene TRBV19 combines with J gene TRBJ2-3; perhaps TRBD1 as D (6 bases). Germline V gene sequence: CDR1 LNHDA, CDR2 SQIVND (reference sequence). The CDR3 covers 17 residues. V was clipped by 6 bases and J by 2 bases, with 21 bases between them. The CDR3 sequence is CASRRGGPQMYTDTQYF. The CDR3 coding sequence is TGTGCCAGTAGGAGAGGGGGACCCCAGATGTACACAGATACGCAGTATTTT. Complete variable domain (other parts from reference TRBV19 and TRBJ2-3): DGGITQSPKYLFRKEGQNVTLSCEQNLNHDAMYWYRQDPGQGLRLIYYSQIVNDFQKGDIAEGYSVSREKKESFPLTVTSAQKNPTAFYLCASRRGGPQMYTDTQYFGPGTRLTVL.

The chain employs TRBV9 and TRBJ1-1; 9 bases match TRBD1. Trimming took 4 bases from V and 4 from J; bases not matched to a gene: 5. CDR3 length: 14 amino acids. CDR1 and CDR2 (germline): SGDLS, YYNGEE. The CDR3 region has the DNA TGTGCCAGCAGCTTACGACAGGGGGGCACTGAAGCTTTCTTT. It specifies CASSLRQGGTEAFF.